The entry below describes one TCR beta chain. The sample is drawn from a study of blood T cell repertoires in COVID-19. Study information: Collection of acute and convalescent COVID-19 samples took place in the United States, Italy and Spain. Sources were T cells, B-cell-depleted T cells, or PBMCs; the material itself was cDNA or gDNA.

The CDR3 length is 14 residues. V gave up 0 bases and J gave up 6 bases, with 8 bases separating them. CDR1 and CDR2 from the germline V gene are SEHNR and FQNEAQ (reference sequence). Original methodology: Using reference gene primer amplification, nucleated cell counts were estimated. Produced via immunoSEQ multiplex PCR; TCRdb's table is partial and in-frame only. From that table come the V and J calls and clone size; the DNA was used to work out D and trimming. The repertoire holds around 70,000 clones, with around 90% as singletons. This chain uses TRBV7-9 with TRBJ1-4; maybe TRBD1 (6 bases). This clonotype was sampled from an elderly woman with active or convalescent COVID-19. The sample consisted of peripheral blood. The CDR3: CASSLARGDEKLFF. As DNA, the CDR3 is TGTGCCAGCAGCTTAGCCAGGGGTGATGAAAAACTGTTTTTT.